This T cell receptor beta chain was found in a study of blood T cell repertoires in COVID-19. The overall study: Samples representing acute and convalescent COVID-19 were sourced from the United States, Italy and Spain.

This clone was observed a single time. Measured with immunoSEQ multiplex PCR; TCRdb has only the in-frame clones, and not every one. Counted here are about 170,000 clones, roughly 86% occurring once; the ten biggest clones make up about 2.5%. The V end lost 4 bases, the J end lost 5 bases, and 21 bases lay between the germline ends. The CDR3 length is 17 residues. Germline V lookup: CDR1 LGHDT, CDR2 YNNKEL (reference sequence). The sequencing sample was made of peripheral blood. The sequence came from an elderly woman with COVID-19, enrolled during active disease. The chain employs TRBV3-1 (or the pseudogene TRBV3-2) and TRBJ2-1, with a weak D call TRBD1 (5 bases). The CDR3 sequence is CASSPVLGTGTNNEQFF. CDR3 DNA sequence: TGTGCCAGCAGCCCAGTTCTCGGAACAGGAACTAACAATGAGCAGTTCTTC.